The subject of this entry is one TCR beta chain. The sample holds a few counts of this clone. The antigen it binds to is not known. Base quality data are lacking; no much larger clone is found one base away. This specimen comes from a study of cytomegalovirus exposure and HLA in healthy donors (dated by TCRdb to about 2017). At the level of the whole study: According to a later analysis, the roughly 130 validation repertoires were produced on the same platform as the 680 or so repertoires of the first cohort. In addition to the first cohort of approximately 650 subjects, a separate validation cohort of over 90 different subjects was used. The study was designed to test whether signatures of past pathogen exposure could be identified by cataloging public T cell receptors. To predict cytomegalovirus infection status, the study combined high-throughput TCR immunosequencing, statistical association of individual TCRs with disease status, and machine learning. What the authors observed across the whole study: Most TCR sequences were seen in very few donors, while some public TCRs were found in many individuals. All 120 or so repertoires were used to score co-occurrence in the validation cohort in a later analysis, because that analysis had no HLA typing for the cohort. The classifier was reported to diagnose cytomegalovirus status with high specificity and sensitivity in both the original cohort and the validation cohort. The study gave a list of more than 150 TCR beta chains associated with cytomegalovirus. In vitro tests confirmed that a few of the cytomegalovirus-associated TCR beta chains recognize cytomegalovirus antigens. In a later analysis, TCRs clustered in the first cohort were found to also tend to co-occur in the roughly 130 validation repertoires, with 94% of cluster scores above 0. According to the authors, the approach could potentially be generalized to other disease states and immunological phenotypes.

Separate from the approximately 700-subject first cohort, the validation cohort of over 90 subjects was the group to which the donors belonged. Looking up the germline V gene (reference sequence) yields CDR1 LNHNV and CDR2 YYDKDF. Taken from cysteine to phenylalanine, the CDR3 has 14 residues. The kept DNA is CDR3 alone, 42 bases in frame from the first base. V gives up 0 bases and J gives up 3 bases, and the segment between their germline ends measures 9 bases. Receptor libraries were prepared by the immunoSEQ multiplex PCR assay. From the authors' description of their analysis: To diagnose cytomegalovirus status from the catalog of TCR beta chain sequences, a statistical classification framework was built. This is the immuneACCESS table as TCRdb keeps it, with only in-frame sequences that have V and J called. A part of the clones is gone; compared with another copy, unresolved V genes explain less than half, and the rest is unexplained. The DNA was the basis for D and trimming; V, J and clone size are from that table. Here the sample has over 200,000 clones; around 90% occur a single time. About 2% of the sample lies in the top ten.

This receptor was identified in a woman aged 18-29 years in good health and CMV-seropositive. The chain employs TRBV15 and TRBJ2-7; a tentative D call is TRBD2 (6 bases match). Source material: PBMCs. The CDR3 region has the sequence CATSRDWGLYEQYF. The nucleotides read TGTGCCACCAGCAGAGATTGGGGACTCTACGAGCAGTACTTC.